One sample yielded the 32 T cell receptor beta chains listed below, sequenced in a study of blood T cells in healthy people across ages. Next came a second PCR, run for roughly 6 to 11 cycles, which used a sample-barcoded 5' primer along with a J-beta primer mix. TCRdb passed the 5' RACE reads through MiXCR, listing each CDR3 protein once. The sample yields almost 800,000 distinct CDR3 sequences, 58% seen once. Material for sequencing was blood. These receptor sequences come from a young man in good health.

The table lists this clonotype with a count of one. The J gene is TRBJ2-5, the V gene TRBV29-1; a weak D match, TRBD2 (6 bases). This CDR3 contains 12 residues. Germline CDR1 and CDR2: SQVTM and ANQGSEA. V gave up 6 bases and J gave up 2 bases, with 10 bases separating them. As DNA, the CDR3 is TGCAGCGTGTTCGGGGGTCAAGAGACCCAGTACTTC. It yields the protein CSVFGGQETQYF.

The V call is TRBV6-1, the J call TRBJ1-2; the D gene is possibly TRBD1 (5 bases). The length of the CDR3 is 16 residues. Trimming left V 2 bases short and J 7 bases short, with 20 bases between. CDR1 is MNHNS, CDR2 SASEGT, per germline. CDR3 coding DNA: TGTGCCAGCAGTGAACAGGGCGAGAGACAGCGTAGTGGCTACACCTTC. This translates into CASSEQGERQRSGYTF.

A few counts support this clonotype. The genes are TRBV7-8 and TRBJ2-5; D unclear. The CDR3 has 15 residues. Trimming shortened V by 5 bases and J by 0 bases, and 13 bases separated the two germline ends. CDR1 and CDR2 from the germline V gene are SGHVS and FQNEAQ. The CDR3 region is CASSVTQKYQETQYF. DNA for the CDR3: TGTGCCAGCAGCGTAACACAAAAGTACCAAGAGACCCAGTACTTC.

The chain employs TRBV5-1 and TRBJ2-4, with 10 bases identical to TRBD1. The DNA end favors TRBJ2-7, so the J call may be wrong. Germline CDR1 SGHRS, CDR2 YFSETQ. This CDR3 region has 15 residues. The CDR3 sequence: CASSLSGQGSLEQYF. The CDR3 DNA is TGCGCCAGCAGCTTGTCGGGACAGGGGTCCCTCGAGCAGTACTTC.

The rearrangement links TRBV5-1 to TRBJ2-1; TRBD2 is a possible D gene (7 bases). Trimming removed 3 bases from V and 5 bases from J, with 12 bases in between. The CDR3 is made up of 14 amino acids. In germline, CDR1 is SGHRS, CDR2 YFSETQ. CDR3 nucleotides: TGCGCCAGCAGCTGGGGGCTAGCGGACAATGAGCAGTTCTTC. Its protein is CASSWGLADNEQFF.

There are a few counts of this clonotype. The rearrangement joins TRBV28 to TRBJ1-6, with D tentatively TRBD1 (5 bases). CDR3 size: 15 residues. V was shortened by 6 bases and J by 9 bases, with 18 bases between the two germline ends. Germline V CDR1 and CDR2: MDHEN, SYDVKM. The CDR3: CASRTTQEVASPLHF. Here the CDR3 DNA reads TGTGCCAGCAGGACAACACAGGAGGTGGCTTCACCCCTCCACTTT.

This clonotype was counted between two and nine times. The chain uses TRBV20-1 and TRBJ2-1; possibly TRBD1 for D (7 bases). V lost 3 bases to trimming and J lost 4 bases, with 16 bases between them. Germline-derived CDR1 and CDR2 are DFQATT and SNEGSKA (reference sequence). This CDR3 is 15 amino acids long. The CDR3 nucleotides are TGCAGTGCTAGGGCAGGGGGGAGTAAGTACAATGAGCAGTTCTTC. Protein product: CSARAGGSKYNEQFF.

This clonotype has a handful of counts. The chain uses TRBV6-5 and TRBJ1-6; D unresolved. CDR1 is MNHEY, CDR2 SVGAGI, per germline. Trimming stripped 4 bases from V and 0 bases from J, with 10 bases between. The CDR3 is made up of 16 amino acids. CDR3 DNA sequence: TGTGCCAGCAGTTTCTCAGCGAGCTCCTATAATTCACCCCTCCACTTT. It codes for CASSFSASSYNSPLHF.

This rearrangement joins TRBV28 to TRBJ1-2; D gene unclear. V lost 6 bases, J lost 1 base, and 9 bases lay in between. Per germline, CDR1 MDHEN and CDR2 SYDVKM. The CDR3 has 13 residues. The CDR3 loop is CASRGSLNYGYTF. Written as DNA, the CDR3 is TGTGCCAGCAGGGGAAGCCTTAACTATGGCTACACCTTC.

This clonotype came up a few times. The chain couples TRBV29-1 to TRBJ2-3; 11 bases agree with TRBD2. The CDR3 extends over 13 amino acids. The ends lost 6 bases at V and 4 bases at J; junction bases unmatched: 3. Germline-derived CDR1 and CDR2 are SQVTM and ANQGSEA. CDR3 protein: CSVGTSGSDTQYF. The CDR3 region has the DNA TGCAGCGTCGGGACTAGCGGATCAGATACGCAGTATTTT.

This clonotype was counted between two and nine times. The chain combines TRBV11-2 with TRBJ2-3; D uncertain. Germline values: CDR1 SGHAT, CDR2 FQNNGV. The CDR3 has 14 residues. Trimming shortened V by 0 bases and J by 7 bases, and 11 bases separated the two germline ends. The CDR3 nucleotides are TGTGCCAGCAGCTTAGATCGAGCATTACATACGCAGTATTTT. Encoded protein: CASSLDRALHTQYF.

The count of this clonotype is one. The CDR3 region is CASRIAHGLEQYF. The CDR3 DNA sequence: TGTGCCAGCAGGATCGCCCATGGCCTCGAGCAGTACTTC. The chain joins TRBV12-3 or TRBV12-4 to TRBJ2-7; D remains unclear. This CDR3 contains 13 residues. V was pared by 6 bases and J by 6 bases, with 15 bases between.

This clonotype was counted a few times. The CDR3 bases are TGTGCCAGCAGCTTAGCTCCAGCCGAGCAGTACTTC. Translating it yields CASSLAPAEQYF. J is TRBJ2-7 and V is TRBV7-2; no reliable D call. The CDR3 runs to 12 residues. The V end was cut by 0 bases, the J end by 6 bases, with 6 bases between. CDR1 and CDR2 (germline): SGHTA, FQGNSA.

J is TRBJ2-7 and V is TRBV29-1; 12 bases are shared with TRBD1. Germline CDR1 is SQVTM and CDR2 is ANQGSEA. Unmatched junction bases numbered 3, after V lost 6 bases and J lost 0 bases. The CDR3 contains 14 residues. The CDR3 bases are TGCAGCGTCCGGGGACAGGGGGCCTCCTACGAGCAGTACTTC. The encoded protein is CSVRGQGASYEQYF.

The chain employs TRBV4-3 and TRBJ2-1, with 7 bases that match TRBD2. Germline V gives CDR1 LGHNA, CDR2 YSLEER. The ends lost 0 bases at V and 3 bases at J; junction bases unmatched: 8. This CDR3 region has 17 residues. Here the CDR3 reads CASSQEDGRSGYNEQFF. In DNA form, the CDR3 reads TGCGCCAGCAGCCAAGAAGACGGGAGGTCCGGCTACAATGAGCAGTTCTTC.

This rearrangement joins TRBV20-1 to TRBJ1-2; D uncertain. The ends were cut back, 8 bases at V and 3 bases at J, with 16 bases in the middle. Looked up from germline, CDR1 is DFQATT and CDR2 is SNEGSKA (reference sequence). The CDR3 is made up of 13 amino acids. CDR3 sequence reads: CSSEGLPDYGYTF. Written as DNA, the CDR3 is TGCAGTTCCGAGGGCCTACCTGACTATGGCTACACCTTC.

This clonotype has more than one count but fewer than ten. This chain links TRBV7-2 with TRBJ2-7; D is possibly TRBD1 (6 bases). This CDR3 has 17 residues. The V gene lost 1 base and the J gene lost 1 base, with 17 bases spanning the gap. CDR1 and CDR2 from the germline V gene are SGHTA and FQGNSA. CDR3 sequence (DNA): TGTGCCAGCAGCTTAGGGGGGCCCGGGGCGGTGTCCTACGAGCAGTACTTC. Its protein product is CASSLGGPGAVSYEQYF.

V gene TRBV11-1 combines with J gene TRBJ2-4; 8 bases are a match to TRBD1. The J call may be wrong; the DNA end is better matched by TRBJ2-5. The CDR3 extends over 15 amino acids. From germline, CDR1 is SGHAT and CDR2 FQDESV (reference sequence). CDR3 sequence (DNA): TGTGCCAGCAGCTCGCAACAGGGGGTGCGAGAGACCCAGTACTTC. It codes for CASSSQQGVRETQYF.

This clonotype occurred a few times. The gene calls are TRBV25-1 and TRBJ2-1; 8 nucleotides line up with TRBD1. Germline lookup yields CDR1 MGHDK and CDR2 SYGVNS. V lost 8 bases to trimming and J lost 6 bases; unmatched junction nucleotides: 12. CDR3 size: 15 residues. Written as DNA, the CDR3 is TGTGCCAGCGGGAGGACAGGGACAGGTTCCAATGAGCAGTTCTTC. Residues: CASGRTGTGSNEQFF.

The V gene is TRBV20-1, the J gene TRBJ1-1; D unclear. The germline V and J ends were trimmed by 5 bases and 3 bases, with 7 bases remaining between them. The V gene's germline CDR1 is DFQATT and CDR2 SNEGSKA (reference sequence). The CDR3 consists of 11 residues. CDR3 sequence: CSARRDTEAFF. The CDR3 region has the DNA TGCAGTGCTCGCCGGGACACTGAAGCTTTCTTT.

In its sample, this clonotype ranks as medium-sized. V and J are TRBV15 and TRBJ1-2, with D unclear. The germline gives CDR1 LNHNV, CDR2 YYDKDF (reference sequence). Trimming took 0 bases from V and 4 from J, leaving 9 bases between them. The CDR3 consists of 14 residues. The CDR3 loop reads CATSRDRASYGYTF. The CDR3 nucleotides read TGTGCCACCAGCAGAGATCGGGCAAGCTATGGCTACACCTTC.

This sequence joins TRBV20-1 and TRBJ2-7, with TRBD2 matching over 7 bases. The CDR3 has 15 amino acids. The J segment lost 7 bases and the V segment lost 6 bases, leaving 18 bases of the junction unmatched. The V gene's germline CDR1 is DFQATT and CDR2 SNEGSKA (reference sequence). CDR3 sequence (DNA): TGCAGTGCGCAACCCAGCGGGAAAGGAACGAATGAGCAGTACTTC. The encoded protein is CSAQPSGKGTNEQYF.

This chain links TRBV6-1 with TRBJ2-1; D may match TRBD1 or TRBD2 (5 bases each). Looked up from germline, CDR1 is MNHNS and CDR2 is SASEGT. The CDR3 is 14 residues long. With 5 bases removed from V and 4 bases from J, the gap between germline ends came to 12 bases. CDR3 sequence (DNA): TGTGCCAGCAGTCAGGGACCCATGTACAATGAGCAGTTCTTC. Translation: CASSQGPMYNEQFF.

This clonotype has more than one count but fewer than ten. This chain connects TRBV12-3 or TRBV12-4 to TRBJ2-3; D not resolved. The V and J ends lost 3 bases and 6 bases respectively, with 13 bases between them. The CDR3 extends over 14 amino acids. In DNA, the CDR3 is TGTGCCAGCAGTTTCCTGCCTTCGCGGGATACGCAGTATTTT. As protein: CASSFLPSRDTQYF.

The chain combines TRBV9 with TRBJ2-1; D unresolved. Germline V gene lookup returns CDR1 SGDLS and CDR2 YYNGEE. Trimming pared 3 bases from V and 6 bases from J, leaving 10 bases between. The CDR3 length is 13 residues. This chain's CDR3 is CASSDRSTNEQFF. Here the CDR3 DNA reads TGTGCCAGCAGCGATCGGAGTACCAATGAGCAGTTCTTC.

V is TRBV12-3 or TRBV12-4 and J is TRBJ2-2; either TRBD1 or TRBD2 may fit D (5 bases each). There are 16 residues in the CDR3. Trimming pared 6 bases from V and 6 bases from J, leaving 20 bases between. CDR3 region: CASRIPGRGVSGELFF. The CDR3 DNA reads TGTGCCAGCAGAATACCGGGCCGAGGGGTGTCCGGGGAGCTGTTTTTT.

The V and J genes are TRBV29-1 and TRBJ2-3, with 7 bases aligning to TRBD2. CDR3 size: 14 residues. Germline-derived CDR1 and CDR2 are SQVTM and ANQGSEA. The V and J ends lost 8 bases and 2 bases, in that order; junction bases with no gene match: 10. Written as DNA, the CDR3 is TGCAGCATACACTGGGGGGGTTCCACAGATACGCAGTATTTT. Amino acids: CSIHWGGSTDTQYF.

This clonotype has just a few counts. Here the CDR3 DNA reads TGCAGCGTTGAGTGGGGGGAGCAGTACTTC. Its protein is CSVEWGEQYF. This chain links TRBV29-1 with TRBJ2-7; D may be TRBD1 or TRBD2 (5 bases each). CDR1 is SQVTM and CDR2 is ANQGSEA in the germline V gene. The CDR3 has 10 residues. Trimming stripped 3 bases from V and 7 bases from J, with 7 bases between.

The chain has TRBV10-3 and TRBJ1-1; 7 nucleotides line up with TRBD1. With V trimmed by 8 bases and J by 1 base, 10 bases remained unmatched. CDR3 length: 15 amino acids. CDR1 and CDR2 from the germline V gene are ENHRY and SYGVKD. The CDR3 is CAIARTGTENTEAFF. The CDR3 DNA sequence: TGTGCCATCGCGCGTACCGGGACAGAGAACACTGAAGCTTTCTTT.

The count of this clonotype is one. For the CDR3, the DNA is TGCGCCAGCAGCCAAGGGGGGGGAGTAGGGGATGTAGCCAAAAACATTCAGTACTTC. Encoded protein: CASSQGGGVGDVAKNIQYF. The chain couples TRBV4-3 to TRBJ2-4, with TRBD2 identical over 7 bases. Germline lookup yields CDR1 LGHNA and CDR2 YSLEER. The trim removed 1 base at V and 0 bases at J, leaving 12 bases unmatched. This CDR3 region has 19 residues.

The V and J genes are TRBV5-6 and TRBJ2-7; D may be TRBD1 or TRBD2 (5 bases each). CDR1 is SGHDT, CDR2 YYEEEE, per germline. This CDR3 region has 15 residues. V was shortened by 1 base and J by 0 bases, with 11 bases between the two germline ends. CDR3: CASSLYRDGSYEQYF. DNA of the CDR3: TGTGCCAGCAGCTTGTATCGGGACGGCTCCTACGAGCAGTACTTC.

The gene calls are TRBV28 and TRBJ1-2; D unclear. The V and J ends lost 6 bases and 8 bases respectively, with 19 bases between them. Germline V CDR1 and CDR2: MDHEN, SYDVKM. The CDR3 consists of 14 residues. For the CDR3, the DNA is TGTGCCAGCAGAACGCCGCCCGAGTCTGGGGGCTACACCTTC. Translated, it gives CASRTPPESGGYTF.